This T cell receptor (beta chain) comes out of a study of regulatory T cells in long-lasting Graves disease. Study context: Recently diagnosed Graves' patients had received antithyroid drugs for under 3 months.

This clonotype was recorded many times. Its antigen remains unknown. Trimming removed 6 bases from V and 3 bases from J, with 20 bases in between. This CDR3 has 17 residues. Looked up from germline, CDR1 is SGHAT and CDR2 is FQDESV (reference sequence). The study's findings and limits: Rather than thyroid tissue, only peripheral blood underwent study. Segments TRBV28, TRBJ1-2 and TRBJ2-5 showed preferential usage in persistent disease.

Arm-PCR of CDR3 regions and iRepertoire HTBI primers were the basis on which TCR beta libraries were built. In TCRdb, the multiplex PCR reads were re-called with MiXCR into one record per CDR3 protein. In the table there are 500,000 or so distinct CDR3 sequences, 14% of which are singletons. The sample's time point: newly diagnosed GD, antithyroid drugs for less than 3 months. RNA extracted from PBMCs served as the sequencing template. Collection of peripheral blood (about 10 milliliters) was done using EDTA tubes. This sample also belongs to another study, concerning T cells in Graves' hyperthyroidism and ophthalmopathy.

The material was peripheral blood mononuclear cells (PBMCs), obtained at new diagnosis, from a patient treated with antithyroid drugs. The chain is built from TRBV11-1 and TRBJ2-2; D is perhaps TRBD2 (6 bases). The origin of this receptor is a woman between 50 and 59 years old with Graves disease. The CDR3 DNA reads TGTGCCAGCAGGCCCTTTTCGGGGCGCGGGGACACCGGGGAGCTGTTTTTT. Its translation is CASRPFSGRGDTGELFF.